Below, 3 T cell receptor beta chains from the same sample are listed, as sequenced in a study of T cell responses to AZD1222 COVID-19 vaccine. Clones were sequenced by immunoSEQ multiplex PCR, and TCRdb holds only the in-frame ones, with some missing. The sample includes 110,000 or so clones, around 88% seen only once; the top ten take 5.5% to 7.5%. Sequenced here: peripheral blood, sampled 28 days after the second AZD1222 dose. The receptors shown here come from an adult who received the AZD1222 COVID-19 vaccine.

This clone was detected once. CDR3 sequence (DNA): TGTGCCAGCAGGGGGCCCAGTGAAGCTTTCTTT. Protein product: CASRGPSEAFF. This sequence joins TRBV28 and TRBJ1-1, with D perhaps TRBD1 (5 bases). This CDR3 is built from 11 residues. Germline V lookup: CDR1 MDHEN, CDR2 SYDVKM. Trimming left V 6 bases short and J 7 bases short, with 9 bases between.

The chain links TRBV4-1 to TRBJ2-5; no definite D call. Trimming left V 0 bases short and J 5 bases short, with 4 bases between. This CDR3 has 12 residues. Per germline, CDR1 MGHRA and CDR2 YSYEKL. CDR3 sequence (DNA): TGCGCCAGCAGCCAAGATCGGGAGACCCAGTACTTC. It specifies CASSQDRETQYF.

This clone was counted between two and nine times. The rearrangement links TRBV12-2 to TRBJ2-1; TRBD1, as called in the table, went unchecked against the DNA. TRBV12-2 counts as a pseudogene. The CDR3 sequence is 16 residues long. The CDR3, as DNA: TGTGCAAGTCGCTTAGAGGGGGTACCCGATGACAATGAGCAGTTCTTC. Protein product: CASRLEGVPDDNEQFF.